The 19 T cell receptor beta chains below were found in one sample sequenced in a study of cytomegalovirus exposure and HLA in healthy donors. Both 60 Vbeta primers and 13 Jbeta primers went into the PCR. Sequencing was performed with immunoSEQ multiplex PCR; in TCRdb, only in-frame clones are kept and a portion is missing. Of 150,000 to 200,000 clones listed, around 85% were seen once; the top ten hold about 2.2%. Sample: PBMCs. Receptors were obtained from a woman aged 45-59 years in good health and CMV-seronegative.

The sample holds a few counts of this clone. The rearrangement uses TRBV11-3 and TRBJ1-2, with D unclear. Deletions cut 5 bases from V and 1 base from J, with 2 bases between. This CDR3 is built from 11 residues. Germline CDR1 is SGHNT and CDR2 is YENEEA. The CDR3 DNA is TGTGCCAGCAGCCTTAACTATGGCTACACCTTC. Amino acids: CASSLNYGYTF. The whole variable domain, filled in from reference TRBV11-3 and TRBJ1-2, reads EAGVVQSPRYKIIEKKQPVAFWCNPISGHNTLYWYLQNLGQGPELLIRYENEEAVDDSQLPKDRFSAERLKGVDSTLKIQPAELGDSAVYLCASSLNYGYTFGSGTRLTVV.

The chain uses TRBV28 and TRBJ1-6; tentative D call: TRBD1 (5 bases). V lost 5 bases to trimming and J lost 4 bases, with 12 bases between them. Germline V gene data show CDR1 as MDHEN and CDR2 as SYDVKM. The CDR3 is 15 residues long. The CDR3 DNA is TGTGCCAGCAGTCCCCCGGGACTTTATAATTCACCCCTCCACTTT. This sequence encodes CASSPPGLYNSPLHF.

The chain links TRBV19 to TRBJ2-3; 8 bases fit TRBD2. CDR3 size: 14 residues. Germline CDR1 is LNHDA and CDR2 is SQIVND (reference sequence). J lost 7 bases, V lost 3 bases, and 6 bases had no gene match. The CDR3 DNA sequence: TGTGCCAGTAGTATTGGACTAGCAAGGAATACGCAGTATTTT. Translation gives CASSIGLARNTQYF.

V gene TRBV5-1 combines with J gene TRBJ2-5; D uncertain. Trimming stripped 1 base from V and 2 bases from J, with 9 bases between. The CDR3 consists of 14 residues. CDR1 SGHRS and CDR2 YFSETQ come from the germline V gene. The CDR3 loop reads CASSLSTLQETQYF. CDR3 coding DNA: TGCGCCAGCAGCTTGAGCACCTTACAAGAGACCCAGTACTTC.

This clone has just a few counts. The CDR3 region is CASTPGQGDREAFF. The CDR3, as DNA: TGTGCCAGCACCCCGGGACAGGGGGACCGTGAAGCTTTCTTT. J is TRBJ1-1 and V is TRBV28; TRBD1 matches 11 bases. The CDR3 loop spans 14 amino acids. The V gene end was trimmed by 7 bases and the J gene end by 7 bases; junction bases not matched to a gene: 8. Germline assignment: CDR1 MDHEN and CDR2 SYDVKM.

This chain links TRBV30 with TRBJ1-4; tentatively, D is TRBD1 (5 bases). The CDR3 runs 15 residues. Germline V gives CDR1 GTSNPN, CDR2 SVGIG (reference sequence). Trimming pared 5 bases from V and 9 bases from J, leaving 22 bases between. CDR3: CAWSSPTQGLKKLFF. The CDR3 DNA sequence: TGTGCCTGGTCCTCTCCGACTCAGGGCTTAAAAAAACTGTTTTTT.

This clone was counted a single time. The chain joins TRBV5-1 to TRBJ1-6, with D perhaps matching TRBD1 (5 bases). The CDR3 totals 13 residues. Germline V gene lookup returns CDR1 SGHRS and CDR2 YFSETQ. Trimming shortened V by 5 bases and J by 6 bases, and 9 bases separated the two germline ends. DNA of the CDR3: TGCGCCAGCAGGTGGCAGGGTAATTCACCCCTCCACTTT. Encoded protein: CASRWQGNSPLHF.

The rearrangement links TRBV7-2 to TRBJ2-2; no definite D call. Per the germline V gene, CDR1 is SGHTA and CDR2 is FQGNSA. This CDR3 has 15 amino acids. Trimming cost V 1 base and J 2 bases, with 8 bases left between them. The DNA of the CDR3 is TGTGCCAGCAGCTTAGGGGCTTACAACACCGGGGAGCTGTTTTTT. This gives the protein CASSLGAYNTGELFF.

In nucleotides, the CDR3 is TGTGCCAGCAGCTTAGGAACAGGGGGATTCTCTGGGGCCAACGTCCTGACTTTC. As protein: CASSLGTGGFSGANVLTF. The rearrangement links TRBV11-2 to TRBJ2-6; 8 bases match TRBD1. CDR3 size: 18 residues. The V segment lost 1 base and the J segment 0 bases; nucleotides outside the gene matches: 5. Germline CDR1 reads SGHAT; CDR2 reads FQNNGV.

The CDR3 nucleotides are TGTGCCAGCAGCCCCGAACGGGGGACAGTCGGCTATGGCTACACCTTC. This gives the protein CASSPERGTVGYGYTF. The chain employs TRBV5-4 and TRBJ1-2; 7 bases align to TRBD1. Per the germline V gene, CDR1 is SGHNT and CDR2 is YYREEE (reference sequence). The CDR3 totals 16 residues. With V trimmed by 4 bases and J by 4 bases, 13 bases remained unmatched.

This chain connects TRBV30 to TRBJ2-1; 8 bases fit TRBD1. Germline loops: CDR1 GTSNPN, CDR2 SVGIG (reference sequence). The length of the CDR3 is 15 residues. V dropped 2 bases and J dropped 4; count of bases not matched to a gene: 7. This chain's CDR3 is CAWSRDRGAYNEQFF. CDR3 coding DNA: TGTGCCTGGAGTAGAGACAGGGGAGCTTACAATGAGCAGTTCTTC.

The J gene is TRBJ1-2, the V gene TRBV10-1, with TRBD1 as a possible D gene (5 bases). Trimming stripped 4 bases from V and 4 bases from J, with 13 bases between. Germline V gene sequence: CDR1 WNHNN, CDR2 SYGVQD (reference sequence). This CDR3 spans 14 amino acids. The DNA for the CDR3 is TGCGCCAGCAGTGCGGGCAGGGAGGCCTATGGCTACACCTTC. It codes for CASSAGREAYGYTF.

This chain links TRBV14 with TRBJ1-1; D is unclear. The CDR3 is 13 residues long. V lost 0 bases to trimming and J lost 2 bases, with 4 bases between them. CDR1 and CDR2 (germline): SGHDN, FVKESK. The CDR3 spells CASSQDRNTEAFF. CDR3 nucleotide sequence: TGTGCCAGCAGCCAAGACAGAAACACTGAAGCTTTCTTT.

This chain uses TRBV11-2 with TRBJ2-7; the match to TRBD2 covers 11 bases. The germline V gene has CDR1 SGHAT and CDR2 FQNNGV. The V and J ends lost 5 bases and 2 bases, in that order; junction bases with no gene match: 5. The CDR3 contains 15 residues. As DNA, the CDR3 is TGTGCCAGCAGCCTGGGTAGCGGGAGGGCCTACGAGCAGTACTTC. Residues: CASSLGSGRAYEQYF.

Comments on this clone: Other DNA sequences from this sample encode an identical CDR3 as well. This chain connects TRBV19 to TRBJ1-2; TRBD1 might be the D (5 bases). The CDR3 contains 15 residues. Looked up from germline, CDR1 is LNHDA and CDR2 is SQIVND (reference sequence). V was trimmed by 5 bases and J by 5 bases, leaving 18 bases between them. The CDR3 spells CASSQDPVGRYGYTF. The CDR3 coding sequence is TGTGCCAGTAGTCAGGACCCAGTGGGGCGATATGGCTACACCTTC.

This rearrangement joins TRBV4-1 to TRBJ2-1; TRBD2 aligns across 11 bases. The CDR3 has 20 amino acids. The V segment lost 4 bases and the J segment 3 bases; nucleotides outside the gene matches: 17. From germline, CDR1 is MGHRA and CDR2 YSYEKL. CDR3 sequence: CASSPLGLAGGGKGYNEQFF. In DNA form, the CDR3 reads TGCGCCAGCAGCCCCCTAGGGCTAGCGGGAGGAGGAAAGGGCTACAATGAGCAGTTCTTC.

J is TRBJ2-7 and V is TRBV23-1; D is perhaps TRBD2 (6 bases). TRBV23-1 is annotated as an ORF whose role is uncertain. Trimming shortened V by 1 base and J by 0 bases, and 13 bases separated the two germline ends. CDR3 length equals 16 residues. CDR3 loop: CASSQWNRESSYEQYF. CDR3 DNA sequence: TGCGCCAGCAGTCAATGGAACCGGGAGAGCTCCTACGAGCAGTACTTC.

The chain combines TRBV30 with TRBJ2-2, with no clear D. This CDR3 is 16 amino acids long. Germline loops: CDR1 GTSNPN, CDR2 SVGIG (reference sequence). The V end lost 1 base, the J end lost 0 bases, and 12 bases lay between the germline ends. CDR3 protein: CAWSGGRSSNTGELFF. The CDR3 nucleotides are TGTGCCTGGAGTGGTGGGCGCAGCTCGAACACCGGGGAGCTGTTTTTT. The whole variable domain, filled in from reference TRBV30 and TRBJ2-2, reads SQTIHQWPATLVQPVGSPLSLECTVEGTSNPNLYWYRQAAGRGLQLLFYSVGIGQISSEVPQNLSASRPQDRQFILSSKKLLLSDSGFYLCAWSGGRSSNTGELFFGEGSRLTVL.

The V and J genes are TRBV28 and TRBJ1-3; TRBD1 matches at 7 bases. The CDR3 sequence is 15 residues long. Germline CDR1 is MDHEN and CDR2 is SYDVKM. The trim removed 6 bases at V and 0 bases at J, leaving 5 bases unmatched. The CDR3 loop is CASRLGTASGNTIYF. In nucleotides, the CDR3 is TGTGCCAGCAGACTCGGGACAGCCTCTGGAAACACCATATATTTT.